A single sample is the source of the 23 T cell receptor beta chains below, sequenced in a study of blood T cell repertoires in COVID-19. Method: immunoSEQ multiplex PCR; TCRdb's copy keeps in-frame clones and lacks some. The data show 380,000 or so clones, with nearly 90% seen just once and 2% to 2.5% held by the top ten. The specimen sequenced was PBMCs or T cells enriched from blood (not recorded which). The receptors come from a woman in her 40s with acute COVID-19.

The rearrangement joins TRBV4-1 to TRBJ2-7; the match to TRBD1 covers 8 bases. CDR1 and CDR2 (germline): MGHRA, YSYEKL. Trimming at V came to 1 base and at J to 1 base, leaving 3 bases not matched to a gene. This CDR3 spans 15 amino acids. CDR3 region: CASSQATGVSYEQYF. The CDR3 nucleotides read TGCGCCAGCAGCCAAGCGACAGGGGTATCCTACGAGCAGTACTTC.

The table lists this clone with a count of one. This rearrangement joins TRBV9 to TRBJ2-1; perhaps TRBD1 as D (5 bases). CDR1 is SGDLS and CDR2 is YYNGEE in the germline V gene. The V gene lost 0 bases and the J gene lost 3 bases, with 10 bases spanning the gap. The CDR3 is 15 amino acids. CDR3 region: CASSVGAGNYNEQFF. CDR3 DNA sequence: TGTGCCAGCAGCGTAGGGGCAGGGAACTACAATGAGCAGTTCTTC. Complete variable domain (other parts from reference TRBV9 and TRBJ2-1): DSGVTQTPKHLITATGQRVTLRCSPRSGDLSVYWYQQSLDQGLQFLIQYYNGEERAKGNILERFSAQQFPDLHSELNLSSLELGDSALYFCASSVGAGNYNEQFFGPGTRLTVL.

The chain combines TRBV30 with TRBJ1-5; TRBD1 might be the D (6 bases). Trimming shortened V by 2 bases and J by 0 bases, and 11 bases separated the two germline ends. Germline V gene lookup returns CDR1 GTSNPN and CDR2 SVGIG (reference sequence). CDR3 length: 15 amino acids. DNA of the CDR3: TGTGCCTGGAGTACAGGACAGTTTAGCAATCAGCCCCAGCATTTT. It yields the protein CAWSTGQFSNQPQHF.

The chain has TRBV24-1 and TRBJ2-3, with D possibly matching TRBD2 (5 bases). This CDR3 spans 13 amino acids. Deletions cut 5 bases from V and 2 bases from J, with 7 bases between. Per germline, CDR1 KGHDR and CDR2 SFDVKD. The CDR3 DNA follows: TGTGCCACCAGTGGAGGGTTCACAGATACGCAGTATTTT. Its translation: CATSGGFTDTQYF.

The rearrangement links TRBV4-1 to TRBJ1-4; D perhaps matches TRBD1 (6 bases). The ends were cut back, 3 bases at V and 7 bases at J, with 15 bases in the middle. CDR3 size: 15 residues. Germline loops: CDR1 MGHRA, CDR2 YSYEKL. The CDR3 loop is CASSQWAGDSEKLFF. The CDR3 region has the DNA TGCGCCAGCAGCCAGTGGGCAGGGGATTCTGAAAAACTGTTTTTT.

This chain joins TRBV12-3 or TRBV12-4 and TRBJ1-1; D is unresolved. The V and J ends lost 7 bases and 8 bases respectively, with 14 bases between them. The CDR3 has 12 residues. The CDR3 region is CASIYGSTEAFF. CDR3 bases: TGTGCCAGCATCTACGGGTCTACCGAAGCTTTCTTT.

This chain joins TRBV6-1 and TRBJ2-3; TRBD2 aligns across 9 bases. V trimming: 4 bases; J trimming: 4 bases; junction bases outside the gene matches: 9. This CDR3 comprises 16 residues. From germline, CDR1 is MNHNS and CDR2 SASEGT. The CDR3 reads CASSALRGGHSDTQYF. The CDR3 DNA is TGTGCCAGCAGTGCGCTGCGGGGGGGCCATTCAGATACGCAGTATTTT.

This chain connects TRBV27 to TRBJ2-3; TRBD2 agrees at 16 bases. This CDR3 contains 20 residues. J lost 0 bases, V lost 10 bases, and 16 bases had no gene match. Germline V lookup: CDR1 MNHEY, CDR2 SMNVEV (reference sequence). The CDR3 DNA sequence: TGTGCCACCATGATATCACCGGGACTAGCGGGGGGGGCTAGCACAGATACGCAGTATTTT. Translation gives CATMISPGLAGGASTDTQYF.

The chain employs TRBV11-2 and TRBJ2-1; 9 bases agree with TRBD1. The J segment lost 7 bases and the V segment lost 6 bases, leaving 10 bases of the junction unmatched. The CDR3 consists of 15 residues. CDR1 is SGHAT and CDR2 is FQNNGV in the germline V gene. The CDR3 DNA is TGTGCCAGCAGGAAAGCCGGGACAGGGCTTAATGAGCAGTTCTTC. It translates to CASRKAGTGLNEQFF.

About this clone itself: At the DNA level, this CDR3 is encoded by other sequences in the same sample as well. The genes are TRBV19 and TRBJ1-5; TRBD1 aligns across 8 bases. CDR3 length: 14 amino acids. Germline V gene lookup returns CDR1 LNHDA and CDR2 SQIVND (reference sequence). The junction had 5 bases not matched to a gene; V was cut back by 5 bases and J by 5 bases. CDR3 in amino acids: CASSVTGGDQPQHF. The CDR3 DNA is TGTGCCAGTAGTGTCACAGGGGGGGATCAGCCCCAGCATTTT.

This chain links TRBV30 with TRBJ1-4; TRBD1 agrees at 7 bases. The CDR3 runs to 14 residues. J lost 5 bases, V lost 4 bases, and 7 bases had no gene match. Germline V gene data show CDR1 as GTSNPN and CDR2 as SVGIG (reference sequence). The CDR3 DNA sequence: TGTGCCTGGAACGTCGGGACAGCGAATGAAAAACTGTTTTTT. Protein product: CAWNVGTANEKLFF.

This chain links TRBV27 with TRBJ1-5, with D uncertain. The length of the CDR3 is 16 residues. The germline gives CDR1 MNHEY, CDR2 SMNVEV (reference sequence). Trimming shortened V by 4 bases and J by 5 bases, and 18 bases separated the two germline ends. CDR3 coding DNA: TGTGCCAGCAGTTCGGGAGAGGATCTACGGGATCAGCCCCAGCATTTT. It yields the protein CASSSGEDLRDQPQHF.

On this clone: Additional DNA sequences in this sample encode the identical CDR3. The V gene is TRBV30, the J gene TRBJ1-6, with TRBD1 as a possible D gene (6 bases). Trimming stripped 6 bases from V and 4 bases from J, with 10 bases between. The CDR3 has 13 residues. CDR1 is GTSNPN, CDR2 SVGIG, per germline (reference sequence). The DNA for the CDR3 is TGTGCCTGCAGGGGCGAGTATAATTCACCCCTCCACTTT. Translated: CACRGEYNSPLHF.

The CDR3 nucleotides read TGTGCCAGCAGTGACGCTCAGGGCTACGAGCAGTACTTC. Its translation is CASSDAQGYEQYF. The chain is built from TRBV6-4 and TRBJ2-7; D may be TRBD1 (5 bases). This CDR3 has 13 residues. Trimming stripped 2 bases from V and 3 bases from J, with 8 bases between. Germline CDR1 reads MRHNA; CDR2 reads SNTAGT.

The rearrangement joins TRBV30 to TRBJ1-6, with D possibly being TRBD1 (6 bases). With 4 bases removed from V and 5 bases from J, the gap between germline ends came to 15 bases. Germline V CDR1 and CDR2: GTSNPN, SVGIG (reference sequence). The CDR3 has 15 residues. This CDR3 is CAWKGDRLNNSPLHF. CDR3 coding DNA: TGTGCCTGGAAGGGGGACCGACTTAATAATTCACCCCTCCACTTT.

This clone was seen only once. CDR3 sequence: CASSLIGDQETQYF. The CDR3 DNA reads TGTGCCAGCAGTTTAATAGGGGACCAAGAGACCCAGTACTTC. The chain carries TRBV27 and TRBJ2-5; maybe TRBD1 (5 bases). This CDR3 spans 14 amino acids. Deletions cut 2 bases from V and 0 bases from J, with 7 bases between. Germline V gene lookup returns CDR1 MNHEY and CDR2 SMNVEV (reference sequence).

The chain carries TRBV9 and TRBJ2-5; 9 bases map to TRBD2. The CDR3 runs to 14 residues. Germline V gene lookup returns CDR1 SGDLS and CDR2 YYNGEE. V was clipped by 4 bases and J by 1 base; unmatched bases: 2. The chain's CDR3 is CASSLGLAQETQYF. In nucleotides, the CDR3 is TGTGCCAGCAGCCTGGGACTAGCCCAAGAGACCCAGTACTTC.

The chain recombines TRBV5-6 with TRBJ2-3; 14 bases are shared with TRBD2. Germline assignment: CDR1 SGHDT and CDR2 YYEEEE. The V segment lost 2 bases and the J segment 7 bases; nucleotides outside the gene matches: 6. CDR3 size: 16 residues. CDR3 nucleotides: TGTGCCAGCAGCTTAGGACTAGCGGGGGGTAGGAATACGCAGTATTTT. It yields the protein CASSLGLAGGRNTQYF. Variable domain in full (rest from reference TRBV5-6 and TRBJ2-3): DAGVTQSPTHLIKTRGQQVTLRCSPKSGHDTVSWYQQALGQGPQFIFQYYEEEERQRGNFPDRFSGHQFPNYSSELNVNALLLGDSALYLCASSLGLAGGRNTQYFGPGTRLTVL.

The chain's CDR3 is CASSFGQGTAYEQYF. The CDR3 region has the DNA TGTGCCAGCAGCTTTGGACAGGGGACAGCCTACGAGCAGTACTTC. The chain is built from TRBV11-2 and TRBJ2-7; 9 bases agree with TRBD1. The CDR3 covers 15 residues. Per germline, CDR1 SGHAT and CDR2 FQNNGV. V lost 3 bases to trimming and J lost 2 bases; unmatched junction nucleotides: 5.

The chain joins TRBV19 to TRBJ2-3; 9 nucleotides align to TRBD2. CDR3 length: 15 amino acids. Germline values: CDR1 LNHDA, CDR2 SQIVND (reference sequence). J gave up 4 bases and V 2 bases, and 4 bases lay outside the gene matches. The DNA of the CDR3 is TGTGCCAGTAGTATACTAGCGGGGTGGTCAGATACGCAGTATTTT. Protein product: CASSILAGWSDTQYF. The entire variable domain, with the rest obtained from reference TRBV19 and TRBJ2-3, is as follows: DGGITQSPKYLFRKEGQNVTLSCEQNLNHDAMYWYRQDPGQGLRLIYYSQIVNDFQKGDIAEGYSVSREKKESFPLTVTSAQKNPTAFYLCASSILAGWSDTQYFGPGTRLTVL.

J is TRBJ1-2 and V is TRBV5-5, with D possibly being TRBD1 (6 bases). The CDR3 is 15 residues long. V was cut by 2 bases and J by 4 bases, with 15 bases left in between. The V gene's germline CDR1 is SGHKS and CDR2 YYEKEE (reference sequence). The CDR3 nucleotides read TGTGCCAGCAGCTTCCACAGGGAACCAACCTATGGCTACACCTTC. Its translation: CASSFHREPTYGYTF. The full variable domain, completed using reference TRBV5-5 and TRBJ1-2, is DAGVTQSPTHLIKTRGQQVTLRCSPISGHKSVSWYQQVLGQGPQFIFQYYEKEERGRGNFPDRFSARQFPNYSSELNVNALLLGDSALYLCASSFHREPTYGYTFGSGTRLTVV.

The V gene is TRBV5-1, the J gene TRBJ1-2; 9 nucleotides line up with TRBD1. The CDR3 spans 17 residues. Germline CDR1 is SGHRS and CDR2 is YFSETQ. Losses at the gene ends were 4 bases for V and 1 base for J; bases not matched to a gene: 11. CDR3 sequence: CASSPNLQGAGNYGYTF. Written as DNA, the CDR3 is TGCGCCAGCAGCCCGAACCTACAGGGGGCTGGTAACTATGGCTACACCTTC.

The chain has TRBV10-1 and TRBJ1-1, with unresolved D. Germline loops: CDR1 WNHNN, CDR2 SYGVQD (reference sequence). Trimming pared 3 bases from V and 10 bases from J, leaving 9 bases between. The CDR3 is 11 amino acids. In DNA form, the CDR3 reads TGCGCCAGCAGTGACACTATGTCAGCTTTCTTT. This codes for CASSDTMSAFF.